This T cell receptor (beta chain) was captured in a study of blood T cells in healthy people across ages. As for this clonotype: Its antigen is as yet unknown.

This CDR3 is built from 13 residues. Germline lookup yields CDR1 SGHVS and CDR2 FNYEAQ. V was trimmed by 6 bases and J by 0 bases, leaving 8 bases between them. With each sample, at least 5.5 micrograms of total RNA were extracted. Alongside a J-beta primer mix, a sample-barcoded 5' primer served in a second PCR lasting about 7 to 12 cycles. TCRdb redid the calling of the 5' RACE reads with MiXCR, one entry per CDR3 protein. The data show roughly 1,500,000 distinct CDR3 sequences, with roughly 30% seen just once and roughly 10% held by the top ten. The study's findings and limits: More naive CD4+ cells and higher diversity marked long-lived donors relative to aged donors.

The receptor was derived from a woman younger than 45 in good health. The sequenced sample was blood. This chain joins TRBV7-6 and TRBJ2-5; no clear D. CDR3 nucleotide sequence: TGTGCCAGCAGTCCCGTGAACCAAGAGACCCAGTACTTC. Its translation: CASSPVNQETQYF.